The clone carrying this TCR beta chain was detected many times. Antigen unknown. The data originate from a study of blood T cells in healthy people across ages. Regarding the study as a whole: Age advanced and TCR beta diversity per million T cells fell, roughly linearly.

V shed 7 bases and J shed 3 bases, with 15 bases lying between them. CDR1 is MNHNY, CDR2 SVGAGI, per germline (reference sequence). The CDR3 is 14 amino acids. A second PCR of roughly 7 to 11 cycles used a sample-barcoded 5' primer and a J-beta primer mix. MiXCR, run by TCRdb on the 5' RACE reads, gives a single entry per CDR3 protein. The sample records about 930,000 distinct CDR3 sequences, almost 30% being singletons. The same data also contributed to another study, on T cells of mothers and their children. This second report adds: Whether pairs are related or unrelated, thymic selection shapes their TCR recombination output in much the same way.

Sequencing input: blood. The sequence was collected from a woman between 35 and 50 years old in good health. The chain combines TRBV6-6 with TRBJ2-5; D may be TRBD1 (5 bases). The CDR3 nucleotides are TGTGCCAGCACCGGACATTCGACCAAAGAGACCCAGTACTTC. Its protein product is CASTGHSTKETQYF.